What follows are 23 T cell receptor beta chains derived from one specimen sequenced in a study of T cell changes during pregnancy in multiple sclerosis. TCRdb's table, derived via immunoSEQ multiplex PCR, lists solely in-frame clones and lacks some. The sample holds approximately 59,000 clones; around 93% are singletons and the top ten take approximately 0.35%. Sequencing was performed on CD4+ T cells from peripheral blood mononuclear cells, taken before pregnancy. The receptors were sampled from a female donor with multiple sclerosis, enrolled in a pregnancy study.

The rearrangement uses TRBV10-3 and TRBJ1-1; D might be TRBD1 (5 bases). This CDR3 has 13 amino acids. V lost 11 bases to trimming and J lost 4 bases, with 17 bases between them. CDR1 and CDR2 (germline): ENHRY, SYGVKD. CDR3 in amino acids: CASSGGLATEAFF. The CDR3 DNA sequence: TGTGCCTCATCTGGGGGGTTGGCCACTGAAGCTTTCTTT.

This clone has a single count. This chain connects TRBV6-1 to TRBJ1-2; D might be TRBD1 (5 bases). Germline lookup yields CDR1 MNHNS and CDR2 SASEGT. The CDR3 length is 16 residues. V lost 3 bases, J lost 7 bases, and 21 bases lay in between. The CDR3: CASSEMIQLQGGGYTF. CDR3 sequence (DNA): TGTGCCAGCAGTGAGATGATCCAGCTTCAGGGCGGTGGCTACACCTTC.

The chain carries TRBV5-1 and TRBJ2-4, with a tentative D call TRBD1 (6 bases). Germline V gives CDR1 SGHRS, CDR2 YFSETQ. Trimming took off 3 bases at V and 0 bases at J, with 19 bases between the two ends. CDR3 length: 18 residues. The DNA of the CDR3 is TGCGCCAGCAGCTACGGACAGAATGCGATACTAGCCAAAAACATTCAGTACTTC. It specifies CASSYGQNAILAKNIQYF.

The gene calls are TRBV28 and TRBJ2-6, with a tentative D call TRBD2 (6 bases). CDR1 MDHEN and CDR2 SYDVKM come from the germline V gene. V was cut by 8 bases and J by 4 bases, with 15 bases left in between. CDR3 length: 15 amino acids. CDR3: CASLSAGSGANVLTF. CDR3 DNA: TGTGCCAGCCTTTCGGCGGGGAGCGGGGCCAACGTCCTGACTTTC.

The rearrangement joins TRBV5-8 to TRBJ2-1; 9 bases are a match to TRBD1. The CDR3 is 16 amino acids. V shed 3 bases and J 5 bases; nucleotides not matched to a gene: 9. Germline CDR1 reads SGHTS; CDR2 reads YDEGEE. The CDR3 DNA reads TGTGCCAGCAGCTCGTACAGGGGGCAATCAAACAATGAGCAGTTCTTC. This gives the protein CASSSYRGQSNNEQFF.

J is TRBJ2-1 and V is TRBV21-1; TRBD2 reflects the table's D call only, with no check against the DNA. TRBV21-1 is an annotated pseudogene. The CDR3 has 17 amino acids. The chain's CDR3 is CASSKDSASGNFNEQFF. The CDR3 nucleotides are TGTGCCAGCAGCAAAGACTCGGCTAGCGGGAACTTCAATGAGCAGTTCTTC.

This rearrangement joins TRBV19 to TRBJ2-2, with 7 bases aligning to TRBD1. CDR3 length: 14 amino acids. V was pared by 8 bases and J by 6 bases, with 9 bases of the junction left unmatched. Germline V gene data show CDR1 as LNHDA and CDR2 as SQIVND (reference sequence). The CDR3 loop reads CASAGTAYPGELFF. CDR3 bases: TGTGCCAGTGCAGGGACAGCTTATCCCGGGGAGCTGTTTTTT.

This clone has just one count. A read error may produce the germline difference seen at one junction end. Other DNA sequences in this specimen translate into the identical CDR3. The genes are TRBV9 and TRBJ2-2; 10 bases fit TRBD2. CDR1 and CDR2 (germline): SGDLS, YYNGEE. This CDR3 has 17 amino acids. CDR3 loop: CASSVGALAGYTGELFF. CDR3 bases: TGTGCCAGCAGCGTAGGTGCACTAGCGGGGTACACCGGGGAGTTGTTTTTT.

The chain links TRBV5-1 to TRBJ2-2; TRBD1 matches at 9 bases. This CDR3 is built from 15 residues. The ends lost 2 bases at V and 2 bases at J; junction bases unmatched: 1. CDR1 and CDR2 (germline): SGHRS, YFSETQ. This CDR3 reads CASSFTGGNTGELFF. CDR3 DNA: TGCGCCAGCAGCTTCACAGGGGGCAACACCGGGGAGCTGTTTTTT.

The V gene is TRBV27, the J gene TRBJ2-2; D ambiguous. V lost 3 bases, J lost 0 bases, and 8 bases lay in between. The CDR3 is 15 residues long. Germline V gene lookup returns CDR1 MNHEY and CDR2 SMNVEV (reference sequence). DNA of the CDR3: TGTGCCAGCAGTTTGATTAGCCCGAACACCGGGGAGCTGTTTTTT. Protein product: CASSLISPNTGELFF.

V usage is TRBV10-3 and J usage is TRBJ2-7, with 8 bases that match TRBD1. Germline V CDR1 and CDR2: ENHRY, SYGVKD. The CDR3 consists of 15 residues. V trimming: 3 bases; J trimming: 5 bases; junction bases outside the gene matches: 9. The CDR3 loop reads CAISEGRRTGNEQYF. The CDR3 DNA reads TGTGCCATCAGTGAAGGGAGGAGGACAGGGAACGAGCAGTACTTC.

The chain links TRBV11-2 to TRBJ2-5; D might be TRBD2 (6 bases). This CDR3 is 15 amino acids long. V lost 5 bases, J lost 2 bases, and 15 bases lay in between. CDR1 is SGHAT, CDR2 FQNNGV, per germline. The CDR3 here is CASSRSGLSQETQYF. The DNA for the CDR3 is TGTGCCAGCAGCCGGTCGGGACTGTCTCAAGAGACCCAGTACTTC. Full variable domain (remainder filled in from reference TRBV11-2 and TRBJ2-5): EAGVAQSPRYKIIEKRQSVAFWCNPISGHATLYWYQQILGQGPKLLIQFQNNGVVDDSQLPKDRFSAERLKGVDSTLKIQPAKLEDSAVYLCASSRSGLSQETQYFGPGTRLLVL.

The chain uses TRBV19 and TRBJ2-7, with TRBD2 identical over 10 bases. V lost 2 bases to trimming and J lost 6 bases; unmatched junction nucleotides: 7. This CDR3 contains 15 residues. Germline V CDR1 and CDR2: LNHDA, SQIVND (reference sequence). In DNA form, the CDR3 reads TGTGCCAGTAGTATAAAACTAGCGGGACGTGCCGAGCAGTACTTC. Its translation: CASSIKLAGRAEQYF.

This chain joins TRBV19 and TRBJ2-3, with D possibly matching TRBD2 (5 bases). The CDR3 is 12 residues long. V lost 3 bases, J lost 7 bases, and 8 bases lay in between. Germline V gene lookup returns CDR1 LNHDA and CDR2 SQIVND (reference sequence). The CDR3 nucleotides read TGTGCCAGTAGTATCCGGGGAAATACGCAGTATTTT. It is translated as CASSIRGNTQYF.

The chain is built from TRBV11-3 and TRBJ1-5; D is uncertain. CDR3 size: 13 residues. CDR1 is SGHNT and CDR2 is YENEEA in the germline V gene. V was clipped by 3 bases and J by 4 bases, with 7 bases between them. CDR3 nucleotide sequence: TGTGCCAGCAGCTTTCGGGGAAATCAGCCCCAGCATTTT. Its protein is CASSFRGNQPQHF.

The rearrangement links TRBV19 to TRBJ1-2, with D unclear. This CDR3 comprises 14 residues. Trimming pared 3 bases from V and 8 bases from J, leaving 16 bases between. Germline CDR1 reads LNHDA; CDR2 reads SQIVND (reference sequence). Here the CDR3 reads CASSMGPHVGGYTF. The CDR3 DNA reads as TGTGCCAGTAGTATGGGCCCACACGTCGGAGGCTACACCTTC.

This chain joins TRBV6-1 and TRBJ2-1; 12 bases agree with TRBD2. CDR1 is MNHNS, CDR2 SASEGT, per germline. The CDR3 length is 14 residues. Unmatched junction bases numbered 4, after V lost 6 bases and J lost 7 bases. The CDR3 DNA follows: TGTGCCAGCAGCCGCCTAGCGGGAGGGAATGAGCAGTTCTTC. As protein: CASSRLAGGNEQFF.

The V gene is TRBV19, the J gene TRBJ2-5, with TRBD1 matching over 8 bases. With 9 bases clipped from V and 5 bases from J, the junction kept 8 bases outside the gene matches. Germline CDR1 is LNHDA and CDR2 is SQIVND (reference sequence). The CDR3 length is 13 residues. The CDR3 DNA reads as TGTGCCAGCCGCGACAGGGGATTGGAGACCCAGTACTTC. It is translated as CASRDRGLETQYF.

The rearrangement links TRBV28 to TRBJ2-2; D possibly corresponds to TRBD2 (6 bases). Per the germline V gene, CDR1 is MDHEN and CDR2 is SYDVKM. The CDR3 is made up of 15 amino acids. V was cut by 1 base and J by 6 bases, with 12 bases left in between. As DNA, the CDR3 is TGTGCCAGCAGTTTATTAGTGCGGGGAGCCGGGGAGCTGTTTTTT. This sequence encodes CASSLLVRGAGELFF.

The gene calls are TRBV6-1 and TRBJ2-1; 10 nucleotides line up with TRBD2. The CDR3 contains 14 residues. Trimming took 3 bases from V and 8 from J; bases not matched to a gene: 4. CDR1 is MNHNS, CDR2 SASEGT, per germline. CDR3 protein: CASSDGLAVDEQFF. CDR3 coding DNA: TGTGCCAGCAGTGACGGACTAGCGGTCGATGAGCAGTTCTTC.

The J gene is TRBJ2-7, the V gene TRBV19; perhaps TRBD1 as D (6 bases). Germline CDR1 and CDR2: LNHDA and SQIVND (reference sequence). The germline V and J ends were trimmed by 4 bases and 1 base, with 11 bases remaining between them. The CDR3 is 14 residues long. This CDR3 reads CASSKGQISYEQYF. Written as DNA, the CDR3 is TGTGCCAGTAGTAAAGGACAGATATCCTACGAGCAGTACTTC.

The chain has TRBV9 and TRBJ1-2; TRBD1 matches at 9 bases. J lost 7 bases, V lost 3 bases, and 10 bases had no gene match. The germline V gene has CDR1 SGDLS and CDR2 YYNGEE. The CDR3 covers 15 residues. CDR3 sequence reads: CASSAQGARGAGYTF. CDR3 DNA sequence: TGTGCCAGCAGCGCACAGGGGGCGCGTGGAGCTGGCTACACCTTC.

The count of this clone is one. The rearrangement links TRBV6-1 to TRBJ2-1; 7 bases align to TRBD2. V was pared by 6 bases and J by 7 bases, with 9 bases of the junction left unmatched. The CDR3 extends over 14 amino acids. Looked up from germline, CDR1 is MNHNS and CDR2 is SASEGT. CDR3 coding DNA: TGTGCCAGCAGGGAGCGCGGAGCGGGGAATGAGCAGTTCTTC. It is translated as CASRERGAGNEQFF.